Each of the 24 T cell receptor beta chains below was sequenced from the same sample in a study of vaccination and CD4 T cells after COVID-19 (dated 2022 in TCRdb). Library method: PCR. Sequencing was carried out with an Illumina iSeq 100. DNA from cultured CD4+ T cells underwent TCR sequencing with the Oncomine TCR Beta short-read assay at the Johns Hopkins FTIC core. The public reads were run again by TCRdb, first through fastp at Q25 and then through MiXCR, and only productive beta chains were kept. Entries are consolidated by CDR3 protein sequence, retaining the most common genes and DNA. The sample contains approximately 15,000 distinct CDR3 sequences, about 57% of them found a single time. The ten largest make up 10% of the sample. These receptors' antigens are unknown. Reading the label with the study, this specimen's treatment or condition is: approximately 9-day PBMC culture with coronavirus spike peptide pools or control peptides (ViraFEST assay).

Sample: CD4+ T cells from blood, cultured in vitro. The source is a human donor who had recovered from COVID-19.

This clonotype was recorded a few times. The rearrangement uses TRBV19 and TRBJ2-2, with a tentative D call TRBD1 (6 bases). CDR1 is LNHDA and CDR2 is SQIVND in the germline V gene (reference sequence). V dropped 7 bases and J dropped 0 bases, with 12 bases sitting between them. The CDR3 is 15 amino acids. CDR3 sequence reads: CASTSDSPNTGELFF. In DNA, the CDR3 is TGTGCCAGTACCTCGGACAGCCCGAACACCGGGGAGCTGTTTTTT. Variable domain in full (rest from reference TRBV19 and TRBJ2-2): DGGITQSPKYLFRKEGQNVTLSCEQNLNHDAMYWYRQDPGQGLRLIYYSQIVNDFQKGDIAEGYSVSREKKESFPLTVTSAQKNPTAFYLCASTSDSPNTGELFFGEGSRLTVL.

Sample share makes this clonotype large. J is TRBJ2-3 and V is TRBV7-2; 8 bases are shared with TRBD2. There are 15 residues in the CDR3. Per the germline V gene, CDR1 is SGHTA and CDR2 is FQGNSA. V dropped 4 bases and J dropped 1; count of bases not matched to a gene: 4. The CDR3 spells CASSSQAGGTDTQYF. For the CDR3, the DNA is TGTGCCAGCAGCTCGCAAGCGGGAGGCACAGATACGCAGTATTTT.

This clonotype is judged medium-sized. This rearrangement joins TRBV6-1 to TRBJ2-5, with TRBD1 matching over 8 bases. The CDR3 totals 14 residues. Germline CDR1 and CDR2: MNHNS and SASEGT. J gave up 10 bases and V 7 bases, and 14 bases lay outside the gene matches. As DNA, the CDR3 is TGTGCCAGCATCACACGGACAGGGAGTTTTGGCCAGTACTTC. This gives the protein CASITRTGSFGQYF.

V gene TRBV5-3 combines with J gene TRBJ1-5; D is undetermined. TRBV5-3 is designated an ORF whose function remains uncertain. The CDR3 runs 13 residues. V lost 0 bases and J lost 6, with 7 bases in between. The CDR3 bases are TGTGCCAGAAGCTTGGTCGGGTTTCAGCCCCAGCATTTT. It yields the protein CARSLVGFQPQHF.

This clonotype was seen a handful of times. The CDR3 DNA follows: TGTGCCAGCAGCTTAGCTCCCGGGAACAGGGGTGACTATGGCTACACCTTC. Amino acids: CASSLAPGNRGDYGYTF. This chain uses TRBV7-9 with TRBJ1-2; 7 bases are a match to TRBD1. The germline CDR1 and CDR2 sequences are SEHNR and FQNEAQ (reference sequence). The J segment lost 3 bases and the V segment lost 0 bases, leaving 10 bases of the junction unmatched. The CDR3 contains 17 residues.

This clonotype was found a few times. The CDR3 spells CASPGRPSQETQYF. DNA for the CDR3: TGTGCCAGCCCGGGACGGCCTTCACAAGAGACCCAGTACTTC. The chain carries TRBV28 and TRBJ2-5, with D perhaps given as TRBD1 or TRBD2 (5 bases each). V lost 8 bases to trimming and J lost 2 bases, with 15 bases between them. From germline, CDR1 is MDHEN and CDR2 SYDVKM. This CDR3 has 14 amino acids.

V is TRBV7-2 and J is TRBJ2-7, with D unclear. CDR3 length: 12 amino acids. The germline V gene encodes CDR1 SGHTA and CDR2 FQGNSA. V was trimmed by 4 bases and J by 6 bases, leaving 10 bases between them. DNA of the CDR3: TGTGCCAGCAGCTCGACAATGTTCGAGCAGTACTTC. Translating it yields CASSSTMFEQYF.

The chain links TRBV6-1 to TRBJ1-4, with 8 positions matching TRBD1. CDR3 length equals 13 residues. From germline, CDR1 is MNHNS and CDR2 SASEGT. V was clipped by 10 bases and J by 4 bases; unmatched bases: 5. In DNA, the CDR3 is TGTGCCACCGGAGGACAGGGTAATGAAAAACTGTTTTTT. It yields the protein CATGGQGNEKLFF.

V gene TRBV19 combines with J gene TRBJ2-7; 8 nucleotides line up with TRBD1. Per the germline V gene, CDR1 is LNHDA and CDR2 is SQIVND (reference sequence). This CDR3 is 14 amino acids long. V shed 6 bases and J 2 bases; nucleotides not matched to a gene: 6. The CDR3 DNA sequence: TGTGCCAGTAGCTCAGGGACAGGCCCCTACGAGCAGTACTTC. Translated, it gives CASSSGTGPYEQYF. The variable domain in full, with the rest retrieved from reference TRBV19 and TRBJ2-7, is DGGITQSPKYLFRKEGQNVTLSCEQNLNHDAMYWYRQDPGQGLRLIYYSQIVNDFQKGDIAEGYSVSREKKESFPLTVTSAQKNPTAFYLCASSSGTGPYEQYFGPGTRLTVT.

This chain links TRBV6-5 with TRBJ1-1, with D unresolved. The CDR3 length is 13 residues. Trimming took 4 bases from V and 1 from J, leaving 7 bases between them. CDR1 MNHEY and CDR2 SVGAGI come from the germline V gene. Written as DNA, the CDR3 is TGTGCCAGCAGTTCACAGCGGAACACTGAAGCTTTCTTT. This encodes CASSSQRNTEAFF.

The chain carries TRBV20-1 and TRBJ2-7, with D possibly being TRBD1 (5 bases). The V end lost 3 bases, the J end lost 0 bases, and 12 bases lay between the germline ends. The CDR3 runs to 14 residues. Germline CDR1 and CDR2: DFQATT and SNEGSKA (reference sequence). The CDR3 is CSASEGGHSYEQYF. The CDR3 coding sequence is TGCAGTGCTAGCGAAGGCGGACACTCCTACGAGCAGTACTTC.

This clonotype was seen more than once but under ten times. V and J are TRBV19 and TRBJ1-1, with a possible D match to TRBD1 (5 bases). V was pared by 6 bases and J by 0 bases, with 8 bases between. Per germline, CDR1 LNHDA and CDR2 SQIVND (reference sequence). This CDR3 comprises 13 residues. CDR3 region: CASRLTVNTEAFF. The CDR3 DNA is TGTGCCAGTAGACTGACAGTGAACACTGAAGCTTTCTTT.

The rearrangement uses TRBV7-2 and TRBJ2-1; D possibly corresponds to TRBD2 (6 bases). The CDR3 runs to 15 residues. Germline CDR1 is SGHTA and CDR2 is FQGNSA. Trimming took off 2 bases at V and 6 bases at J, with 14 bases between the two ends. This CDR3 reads CASSLMGGAVNEQFF. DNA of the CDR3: TGTGCCAGCAGCTTAATGGGGGGAGCGGTCAATGAGCAGTTCTTC.

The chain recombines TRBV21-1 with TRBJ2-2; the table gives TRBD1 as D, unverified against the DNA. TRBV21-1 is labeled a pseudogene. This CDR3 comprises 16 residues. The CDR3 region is CASRRKARVKTGELFF. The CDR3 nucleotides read TGTGCCAGCCGCCGGAAAGCCAGGGTAAAAACCGGGGAGCTGTTTTTT.

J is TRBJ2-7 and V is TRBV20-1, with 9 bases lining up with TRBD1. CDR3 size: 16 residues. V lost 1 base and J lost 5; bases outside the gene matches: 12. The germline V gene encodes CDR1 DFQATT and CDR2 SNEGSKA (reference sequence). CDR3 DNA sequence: TGCAGTGCTAGAGCCATACCTGGGACAGGGATCCACGAGCAGTACTTC. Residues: CSARAIPGTGIHEQYF.

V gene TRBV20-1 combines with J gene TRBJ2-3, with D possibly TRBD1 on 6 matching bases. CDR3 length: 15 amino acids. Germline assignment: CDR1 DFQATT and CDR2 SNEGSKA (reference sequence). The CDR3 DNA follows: TGCAGCACCCGTCCTCGGTGGCAGGGGATAGATACGCAGTATTTT. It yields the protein CSTRPRWQGIDTQYF.

Here the CDR3 reads CAWRSKTGQELNTEAFF. In DNA form, the CDR3 reads TGTGCCTGGAGGAGCAAAACGGGACAGGAGCTTAACACTGAAGCTTTCTTT. This chain connects TRBV30 to TRBJ1-1; 8 bases align to TRBD1. The CDR3 extends over 17 amino acids. Germline V gene sequence: CDR1 GTSNPN, CDR2 SVGIG (reference sequence). Trimming at V came to 3 bases and at J to 2 bases, leaving 14 bases not matched to a gene.

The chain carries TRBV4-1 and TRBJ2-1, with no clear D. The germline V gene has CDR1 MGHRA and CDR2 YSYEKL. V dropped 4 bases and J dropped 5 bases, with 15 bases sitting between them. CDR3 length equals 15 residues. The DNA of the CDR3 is TGCGCCAGCAGCCCTCGGGCAGGCTTTCACAATGAGCAGTTCTTC. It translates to CASSPRAGFHNEQFF.

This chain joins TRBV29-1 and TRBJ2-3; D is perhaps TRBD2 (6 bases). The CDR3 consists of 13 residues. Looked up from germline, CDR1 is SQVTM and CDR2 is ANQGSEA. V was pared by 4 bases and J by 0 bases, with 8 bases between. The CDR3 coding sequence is TGCAGCGTTGGTAGCGGTAGCACAGATACGCAGTATTTT. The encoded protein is CSVGSGSTDTQYF.

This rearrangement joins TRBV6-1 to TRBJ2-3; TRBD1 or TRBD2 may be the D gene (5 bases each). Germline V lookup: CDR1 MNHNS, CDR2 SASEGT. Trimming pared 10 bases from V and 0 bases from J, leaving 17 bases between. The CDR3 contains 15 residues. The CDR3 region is CAISPGPTSTDTQYF. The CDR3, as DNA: TGTGCCATCAGCCCGGGACCAACTAGCACAGATACGCAGTATTTT.

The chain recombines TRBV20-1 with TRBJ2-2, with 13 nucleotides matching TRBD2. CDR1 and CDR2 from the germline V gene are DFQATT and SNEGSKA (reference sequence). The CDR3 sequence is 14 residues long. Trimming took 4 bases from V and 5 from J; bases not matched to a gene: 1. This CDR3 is CSATTSGRTGELFF. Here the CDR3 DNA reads TGCAGTGCTACGACTAGCGGGAGGACCGGGGAGCTGTTTTTT.

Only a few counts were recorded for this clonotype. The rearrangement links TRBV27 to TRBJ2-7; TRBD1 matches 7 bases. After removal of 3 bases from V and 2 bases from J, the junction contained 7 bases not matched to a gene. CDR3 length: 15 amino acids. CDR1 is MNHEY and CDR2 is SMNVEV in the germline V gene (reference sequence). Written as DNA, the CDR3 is TGTGCCAGCAGTTTGAGGACAGGTTATCCCTACGAGCAGTACTTC. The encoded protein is CASSLRTGYPYEQYF.

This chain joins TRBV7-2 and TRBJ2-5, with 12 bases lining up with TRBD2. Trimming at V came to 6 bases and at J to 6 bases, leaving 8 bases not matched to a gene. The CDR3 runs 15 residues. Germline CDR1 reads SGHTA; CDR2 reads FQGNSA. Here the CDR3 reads CASRLRLAGVQTQYF. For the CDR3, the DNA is TGTGCCAGCAGACTAAGACTAGCGGGAGTGCAGACCCAGTACTTC.

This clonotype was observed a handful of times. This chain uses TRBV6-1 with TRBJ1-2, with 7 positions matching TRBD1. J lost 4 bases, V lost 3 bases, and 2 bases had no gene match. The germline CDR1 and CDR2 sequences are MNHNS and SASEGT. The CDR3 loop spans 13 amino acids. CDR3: CASSDRQGYGYTF. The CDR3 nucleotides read TGTGCCAGCAGTGACCGACAGGGCTATGGCTACACCTTC.